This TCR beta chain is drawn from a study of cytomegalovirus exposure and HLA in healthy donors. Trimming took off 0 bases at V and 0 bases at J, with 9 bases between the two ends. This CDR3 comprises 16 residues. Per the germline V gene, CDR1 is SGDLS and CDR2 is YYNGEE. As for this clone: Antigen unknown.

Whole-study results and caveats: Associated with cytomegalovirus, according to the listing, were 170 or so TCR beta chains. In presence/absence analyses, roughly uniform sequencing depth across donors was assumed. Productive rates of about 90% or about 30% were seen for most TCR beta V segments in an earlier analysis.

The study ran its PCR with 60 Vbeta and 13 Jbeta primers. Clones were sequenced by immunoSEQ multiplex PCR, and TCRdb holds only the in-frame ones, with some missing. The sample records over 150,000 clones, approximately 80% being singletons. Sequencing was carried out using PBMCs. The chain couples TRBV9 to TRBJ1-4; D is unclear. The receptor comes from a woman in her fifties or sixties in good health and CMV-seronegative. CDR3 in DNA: TGTGCCAGCAGCGTAGGGCAGGAAGCAACTAATGAAAAACTGTTTTTT. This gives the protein CASSVGQEATNEKLFF.